The 10 T cell receptor beta chains in this list originate from one sample, sequenced in a study of cytomegalovirus exposure and HLA in healthy donors. This PCR relied on a set of 60 Vbeta primers and 13 Jbeta primers. Here immunoSEQ multiplex PCR was the method, and the copy in TCRdb shows in-frame clones only, minus some. The table has about 150,000 clones, about three fifths seen once. The specimen was PBMCs. The receptors were gathered from a male donor in good health and CMV-seronegative.

The chain employs TRBV28 and TRBJ2-5, with D uncertain. V lost 7 bases, J lost 2 bases, and 14 bases lay in between. This CDR3 spans 14 amino acids. CDR1 is MDHEN, CDR2 SYDVKM, per germline. The CDR3 sequence is CASIGSRNQETQYF. The CDR3 bases are TGTGCCAGCATCGGCTCGCGGAATCAAGAGACCCAGTACTTC.

The chain links TRBV4-3 to TRBJ2-3; D is uncertain. Per the germline V gene, CDR1 is LGHNA and CDR2 is YSLEER. Trimming removed 8 bases from V and 4 bases from J, with 16 bases in between. The CDR3 is 14 residues long. The CDR3 nucleotides read TGCGCCAGCTCCTTAAATGTGCGATCAGATACGCAGTATTTT. Translated: CASSLNVRSDTQYF.

The J gene is TRBJ2-3, the V gene TRBV7-2, with TRBD2 as a possible D gene (7 bases). The germline gives CDR1 SGHTA, CDR2 FQGNSA. The CDR3 loop spans 14 amino acids. With 4 bases removed from V and 5 bases from J, the gap between germline ends came to 13 bases. The CDR3 DNA is TGTGCCAGCAGCTATGTGGGGGGGCGAGATACGCAGTATTTT. Amino acid sequence: CASSYVGGRDTQYF.

J is TRBJ1-2 and V is TRBV5-4; D is unclear. V lost 0 bases and J lost 5, with 11 bases in between. The length of the CDR3 is 14 residues. Per the germline V gene, CDR1 is SGHNT and CDR2 is YYREEE (reference sequence). The CDR3, as DNA: TGTGCCAGCAGCTTGGTTCGCCAGGAATATGGCTACACCTTC. It specifies CASSLVRQEYGYTF.

This chain links TRBV5-1 with TRBJ1-1; D might be TRBD1 (6 bases). This CDR3 contains 15 residues. With 4 bases removed from V and 1 base from J, the gap between germline ends came to 14 bases. Germline-derived CDR1 and CDR2 are SGHRS and YFSETQ. CDR3 region: CASSELQGPNTEAFF. The CDR3 DNA sequence: TGCGCCAGCAGCGAGCTACAGGGTCCGAACACTGAAGCTTTCTTT.

This clone was counted between two and nine times. The chain has TRBV2 and TRBJ1-2; D gene ambiguous. This CDR3 has 11 residues. Germline V CDR1 and CDR2: SNHLY, FYNNEI. The V and J ends lost 4 bases and 8 bases respectively, with 8 bases between them. The CDR3 reads CASSAYRGYTF. The DNA of the CDR3 is TGTGCCAGCAGTGCGTACCGGGGCTACACCTTC.

Here the CDR3 reads CASTRTGVHEQYF. The CDR3 bases are TGTGCCAGCACCCGGACAGGGGTTCACGAGCAGTACTTC. The V call is TRBV6-6, the J call TRBJ2-7, with 9 bases identical to TRBD1. J gave up 5 bases and V 7 bases, and 6 bases lay outside the gene matches. There are 13 residues in the CDR3. Germline V gene lookup returns CDR1 MNHNY and CDR2 SVGAGI (reference sequence).

There are a few counts of this clone. The chain joins TRBV29-1 to TRBJ1-2; TRBD1 matches at 9 bases. CDR1 is SQVTM, CDR2 ANQGSEA, per germline. With 6 bases clipped from V and 4 bases from J, the junction kept 15 bases outside the gene matches. The CDR3 is made up of 16 amino acids. The CDR3 DNA sequence: TGCAGCGTCCTCCGGGACAGGGATAGTTTAGGCTATGGCTACACCTTC. Translated, it gives CSVLRDRDSLGYGYTF.

V usage is TRBV2 and J usage is TRBJ1-1; possibly TRBD1 for D (5 bases). The CDR3 has 14 residues. Germline CDR1 and CDR2: SNHLY and FYNNEI. Trimming removed 2 bases at V and 5 bases at J, with 12 bases between. The CDR3 nucleotides are TGTGCCAGCAGTGAAACCCAGGGAACGACTGAAGCTTTCTTT. Translated, it gives CASSETQGTTEAFF.

The V and J genes are TRBV28 and TRBJ2-7, with D perhaps matching TRBD1 (6 bases). V gave up 6 bases and J gave up 13 bases, with 22 bases separating them. This CDR3 region has 13 residues. Germline values: CDR1 MDHEN, CDR2 SYDVKM. CDR3 coding DNA: TGTGCCAGCAGCCATCTAACCACCAGGGGTAGTTACTTC. Protein: CASSHLTTRGSYF. The variable domain in full, with the rest retrieved from reference TRBV28 and TRBJ2-7, is DVKVTQSSRYLVKRTGEKVFLECVQDMDHENMFWYRQDPGLGLRLIYFSYDVKMKEKGDIPEGYSVSREKKERFSLILESASTNQTSMYLCASSHLTTRGSYFGPGTRLTVT.